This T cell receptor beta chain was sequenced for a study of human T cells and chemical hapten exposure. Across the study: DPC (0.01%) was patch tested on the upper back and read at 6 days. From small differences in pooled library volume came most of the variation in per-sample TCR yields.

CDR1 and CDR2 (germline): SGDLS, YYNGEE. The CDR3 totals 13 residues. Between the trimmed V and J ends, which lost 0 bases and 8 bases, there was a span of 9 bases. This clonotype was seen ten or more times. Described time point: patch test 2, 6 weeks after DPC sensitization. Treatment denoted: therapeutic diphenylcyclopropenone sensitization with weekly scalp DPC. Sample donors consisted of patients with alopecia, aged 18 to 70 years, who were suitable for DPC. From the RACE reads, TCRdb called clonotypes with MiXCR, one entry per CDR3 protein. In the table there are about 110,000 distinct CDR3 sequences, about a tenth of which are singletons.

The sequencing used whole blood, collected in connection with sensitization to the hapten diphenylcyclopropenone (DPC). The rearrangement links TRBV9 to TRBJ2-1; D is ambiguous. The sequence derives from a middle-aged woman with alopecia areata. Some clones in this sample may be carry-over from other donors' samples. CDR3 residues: CASSVGRTDEQFF. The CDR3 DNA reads TGTGCCAGCAGCGTAGGTAGAACGGATGAGCAGTTCTTC.